These 32 T cell receptor beta chains originate from one sample sequenced in a study of T cell responses to AZD1222 COVID-19 vaccine. Sequenced by immunoSEQ multiplex PCR; TCRdb stores in-frame clones only, minus some. Among 180,000 or so clones listed, 90% to 95% were seen once. Here the sequenced sample was peripheral blood, taken 28 days after the second AZD1222 dose. Receptors were obtained from an adult who received the AZD1222 COVID-19 vaccine.

The rearrangement uses TRBV19 and TRBJ1-1; TRBD1 might be the D (6 bases). Germline loops: CDR1 LNHDA, CDR2 SQIVND (reference sequence). Deletions cut 1 base from V and 1 base from J, with 10 bases between. This CDR3 has 15 residues. CDR3 in DNA: TGTGCCAGTAGTATAGTGCTGGGGGCGAACACTGAAGCTTTCTTT. Encoded protein: CASSIVLGANTEAFF.

The V and J genes are TRBV30 and TRBJ1-5, with D perhaps TRBD1 (6 bases). The CDR3 consists of 13 residues. Germline V lookup: CDR1 GTSNPN, CDR2 SVGIG (reference sequence). Trimming cost V 5 bases and J 4 bases, with 12 bases left between them. CDR3 in DNA: TGTGCCTGGGAAGGGGGAGAAAATCAGCCCCAGCATTTT. It translates to CAWEGGENQPQHF.

The chain is built from TRBV5-1 and TRBJ2-7, with TRBD1 as a possible D gene (5 bases). CDR3 size: 16 residues. Germline V gene lookup returns CDR1 SGHRS and CDR2 YFSETQ. The ends were cut back, 0 bases at V and 2 bases at J, with 15 bases in the middle. CDR3 DNA sequence: TGCGCCAGCAGCTTGGACTTAACAGGCAGGGCCTACGAGCAGTACTTC. Amino acids: CASSLDLTGRAYEQYF.

This clone was recorded only once. This rearrangement joins TRBV6-1 to TRBJ1-1; 7 bases agree with TRBD1. The CDR3 has 15 residues. With 1 base clipped from V and 1 base from J, the junction kept 3 bases outside the gene matches. Germline CDR1 MNHNS, CDR2 SASEGT. CDR3 nucleotide sequence: TGTGCCAGCAGTGAAGTTTGGGACAGGAACACTGAAGCTTTCTTT. The encoded protein is CASSEVWDRNTEAFF.

The V and J genes are TRBV10-3 and TRBJ1-4; D is undetermined. In germline, CDR1 is ENHRY, CDR2 SYGVKD. Trimming pared 4 bases from V and 5 bases from J, leaving 8 bases between. This CDR3 is built from 13 residues. This CDR3 is CAISGTPNEKLFF. CDR3 bases: TGTGCCATCAGTGGGACGCCGAATGAAAAACTGTTTTTT.

The chain links TRBV28 to TRBJ2-1, with 7 bases fitting TRBD1. The germline CDR1 and CDR2 sequences are MDHEN and SYDVKM. The CDR3 is 14 residues long. V was pared by 6 bases and J by 5 bases, with 7 bases of the junction left unmatched. CDR3 loop: CASRSTGPDNEQFF. The CDR3 nucleotides are TGTGCCAGCAGGTCGACAGGGCCGGACAATGAGCAGTTCTTC. The entire variable domain, with the rest obtained from reference TRBV28 and TRBJ2-1, is as follows: DVKVTQSSRYLVKRTGEKVFLECVQDMDHENMFWYRQDPGLGLRLIYFSYDVKMKEKGDIPEGYSVSREKKERFSLILESASTNQTSMYLCASRSTGPDNEQFFGPGTRLTVL.

This clone has only one observation. The V and J genes are TRBV7-9 and TRBJ1-2, with no clear D. Germline V gene data show CDR1 as SEHNR and CDR2 as FQNEAQ (reference sequence). The germline V and J ends were trimmed by 1 base and 2 bases, with 14 bases remaining between them. The length of the CDR3 is 16 residues. The CDR3 DNA sequence: TGTGCCAGCAGCTTAGGGGCGCCCAGGACGAACTATGGCTACACCTTC. Protein product: CASSLGAPRTNYGYTF.

The chain carries TRBV18 and TRBJ1-2; 8 bases map to TRBD1. Germline V gene lookup returns CDR1 KGHSH and CDR2 LQKENI. V shed 5 bases, J shed 4 bases, and the junction held 9 bases outside the gene matches. The CDR3 is 15 residues long. CDR3 region: CASSVDRATFYGYTF. The DNA for the CDR3 is TGTGCCAGCTCAGTGGACAGGGCCACCTTCTATGGCTACACCTTC.

The chain is built from TRBV7-2 and TRBJ1-3, with no clear D. The CDR3 totals 13 residues. The germline CDR1 and CDR2 sequences are SGHTA and FQGNSA. The V gene lost 2 bases and the J gene lost 6 bases, with 8 bases spanning the gap. In DNA, the CDR3 is TGTGCCAGCAGCTTAAACAAGGCAAACACCATATATTTT. This sequence encodes CASSLNKANTIYF.

V is TRBV3-1 (or the pseudogene TRBV3-2) and J is TRBJ1-4; the D gene is possibly TRBD1 (6 bases). Germline-derived CDR1 and CDR2 are LGHDT and YNNKEL (reference sequence). V was pared by 5 bases and J by 6 bases, with 10 bases between. There are 13 residues in the CDR3. CDR3: CASSARGYEKLFF. CDR3 DNA sequence: TGTGCCAGCAGCGCCAGGGGTTATGAAAAACTGTTTTTT.

The chain is built from TRBV19 and TRBJ1-4, with 8 bases fitting TRBD1. Trimming at V came to 6 bases and at J to 17 bases, leaving 11 bases not matched to a gene. The CDR3 extends over 12 amino acids. Germline-derived CDR1 and CDR2 are LNHDA and SQIVND (reference sequence). This chain's CDR3 is CASRTRGQGIFF. The CDR3 DNA reads as TGTGCCAGTAGAACACGCGGACAGGGCATCTTTTTT.

This rearrangement joins TRBV7-9 to TRBJ1-4; maybe TRBD1 (5 bases). The CDR3 has 13 residues. Germline CDR1 SEHNR, CDR2 FQNEAQ (reference sequence). Trimming stripped 1 base from V and 8 bases from J, with 8 bases between. DNA of the CDR3: TGTGCCAGCAGCTTAGTGTCAGGGGAAAAACTGTTTTTT. It is translated as CASSLVSGEKLFF. The full variable domain, in which reference TRBV7-9 and TRBJ1-4 provide the parts outside the CDR3, is DTGVSQNPRHKITKRGQNVTFRCDPISEHNRLYWYRQTLGQGPEFLTYFQNEAQLEKSRLLSDRFSAERPKGSFSTLEIQRTEQGDSAMYLCASSLVSGEKLFFGSGTQLSVL.

V is TRBV5-4 and J is TRBJ1-6; no clear D gene. From germline, CDR1 is SGHNT and CDR2 YYREEE (reference sequence). This CDR3 region has 11 residues. Trimming removed 2 bases from V and 6 bases from J, with 0 bases in between. The CDR3 sequence is CASSFNSPLHF. CDR3 nucleotides: TGTGCCAGCAGCTTTAATTCACCCCTCCACTTT.

This chain connects TRBV10-3 to TRBJ1-2; D is possibly TRBD1 (5 bases). Germline lookup yields CDR1 ENHRY and CDR2 SYGVKD. The CDR3 length is 17 residues. Trimming pared 3 bases from V and 7 bases from J, leaving 24 bases between. In nucleotides, the CDR3 is TGTGCCATCAGTGACCCTTTGGGAGGGAAGGGACCTATTGGCTACACCTTC. Translating it yields CAISDPLGGKGPIGYTF.

The chain is built from TRBV10-1 and TRBJ1-2, with unresolved D. V gave up 0 bases and J gave up 0 bases, with 2 bases separating them. CDR1 and CDR2 from the germline V gene are WNHNN and SYGVQD (reference sequence). The CDR3 is 13 residues long. Here the CDR3 reads CASSESTNYGYTF. In nucleotides, the CDR3 is TGCGCCAGCAGTGAGTCCACTAACTATGGCTACACCTTC.

The chain joins TRBV18 to TRBJ1-2; D gene ambiguous. CDR3 length: 14 residues. Germline V gives CDR1 KGHSH, CDR2 LQKENI. V shed 4 bases and J shed 2 bases, with 11 bases lying between them. As DNA, the CDR3 is TGTGCCAGCTCACGCGGAAGGGAAAACTATGGCTACACCTTC. Protein: CASSRGRENYGYTF.

The V gene is TRBV7-3, the J gene TRBJ2-1; no clear D gene. V dropped 5 bases and J dropped 6 bases, with 14 bases sitting between them. Per germline, CDR1 SGHTA and CDR2 FQGTGA. This CDR3 is 14 amino acids long. The CDR3 reads CASSPSISSNEQFF. CDR3 DNA: TGTGCCAGCAGCCCCTCCATATCGAGCAATGAGCAGTTCTTC.

This clone was detected only once. This sequence joins TRBV19 and TRBJ1-1, with D uncertain. The CDR3 consists of 16 residues. The ends were cut back, 1 base at V and 1 base at J, with 13 bases in the middle. Germline V gene sequence: CDR1 LNHDA, CDR2 SQIVND (reference sequence). CDR3 sequence reads: CASSIVGYAPNTEAFF. The CDR3 coding sequence is TGTGCCAGTAGTATAGTCGGGTACGCCCCGAACACTGAAGCTTTCTTT.

V and J are TRBV7-3 and TRBJ2-2; the match to TRBD2 covers 8 bases. CDR3 length: 16 amino acids. Germline-derived CDR1 and CDR2 are SGHTA and FQGTGA. V gave up 1 base and J gave up 5 bases; unmatched junction bases: 6. CDR3 nucleotides: TGTGCCAGCAGCTTAAACGCGGGGGGACGAACCGGGGAGCTGTTTTTT. Translating gives CASSLNAGGRTGELFF.

The chain joins TRBV7-8 to TRBJ1-3; D is uncertain. CDR3 size: 16 residues. Trimming took 1 base from V and 7 from J, leaving 17 bases between them. The germline V gene has CDR1 SGHVS and CDR2 FQNEAQ. CDR3 loop: CASSLGGRTVGNTIYF. DNA for the CDR3: TGTGCCAGCAGCTTAGGAGGGAGAACAGTGGGCAACACCATATATTTT.

The gene calls are TRBV4-1 and TRBJ2-1, with 8 bases lining up with TRBD2. The germline CDR1 and CDR2 sequences are MGHRA and YSYEKL. V trimming: 3 bases; J trimming: 5 bases; junction bases outside the gene matches: 9. CDR3 length: 16 residues. CDR3 loop: CASSHFGLAAHNEQFF. CDR3 nucleotides: TGCGCCAGCAGCCACTTCGGACTAGCCGCCCACAATGAGCAGTTCTTC.

The rearrangement links TRBV7-8 to TRBJ1-6; D unresolved. The V gene's germline CDR1 is SGHVS and CDR2 FQNEAQ. The germline V and J ends were trimmed by 5 bases and 10 bases, with 9 bases remaining between them. This CDR3 has 12 amino acids. CDR3 in DNA: TGTGCCAGCAGCCCAACACAGTCACCCCTCCACTTT. Its translation is CASSPTQSPLHF.

This clone was picked up a small number of times. The chain employs TRBV11-2 and TRBJ1-6; maybe TRBD1 (5 bases). Germline V lookup: CDR1 SGHAT, CDR2 FQNNGV. V dropped 1 base and J dropped 7 bases, with 11 bases sitting between them. The CDR3 spans 15 residues. For the CDR3, the DNA is TGTGCCAGCAGCTTAGTAACGGGGCACAATTCACCCCTCCACTTT. Translated, it gives CASSLVTGHNSPLHF.

This rearrangement joins TRBV6-5 to TRBJ1-6; 8 bases line up with TRBD1. V trimming: 7 bases; J trimming: 8 bases; junction bases outside the gene matches: 7. The germline V gene encodes CDR1 MNHEY and CDR2 SVGAGI. The CDR3 sequence is 14 residues long. The CDR3 sequence is CASTIDRGYSPLHF. In nucleotides, the CDR3 is TGTGCCAGCACTATAGACAGGGGTTATTCACCCCTCCACTTT.

This clone is a singleton in its sample. This chain connects TRBV12-3 or TRBV12-4 to TRBJ2-7; D call uncertain. The CDR3 totals 12 residues. The V and J ends lost 5 bases and 4 bases respectively, with 9 bases between them. CDR3 residues: CASSPGPYEQYF. The CDR3 bases are TGTGCCAGCAGTCCCGGGCCTTACGAGCAGTACTTC.

This clone was seen once. This chain uses TRBV19 with TRBJ1-4; D ambiguous. Trimming pared 3 bases from V and 8 bases from J, leaving 19 bases between. The CDR3 consists of 16 residues. CDR1 LNHDA and CDR2 SQIVND come from the germline V gene (reference sequence). CDR3 DNA: TGTGCCAGTAGTATCGGGTTTGGGTCCACGGGGGAAAAACTGTTTTTT. The encoded protein is CASSIGFGSTGEKLFF.

This clone was seen a handful of times. This chain joins TRBV19 and TRBJ2-2; weak D call: TRBD2 (5 bases). Per the germline V gene, CDR1 is LNHDA and CDR2 is SQIVND (reference sequence). Trimming took 9 bases from V and 5 from J, leaving 16 bases between them. This CDR3 contains 14 residues. The CDR3, as DNA: TGTGCCAGCCGCTCCCCGGGGAAAACCGGGGAGCTGTTTTTT. Amino acid sequence: CASRSPGKTGELFF.

The chain links TRBV7-3 to TRBJ1-1; the D gene is possibly TRBD1 (6 bases). The ends were cut back, 4 bases at V and 4 bases at J, with 13 bases in the middle. The CDR3 covers 14 residues. Looked up from germline, CDR1 is SGHTA and CDR2 is FQGTGA. CDR3 residues: CASSSGPGVTEAFF. The DNA for the CDR3 is TGTGCCAGCAGCTCGGGACCAGGGGTCACTGAAGCTTTCTTT.

The rearrangement uses TRBV4-1 and TRBJ2-7, with TRBD1 identical over 9 bases. Germline CDR1 is MGHRA and CDR2 is YSYEKL. The ends lost 2 bases at V and 2 bases at J; junction bases unmatched: 4. The CDR3 runs to 15 residues. The CDR3 bases are TGCGCCAGCAGCCAACCGGGACAGGGAACCTACGAGCAGTACTTC. It yields the protein CASSQPGQGTYEQYF.

The rearrangement links TRBV20-1 to TRBJ2-7; no definite D call. CDR3 length: 11 residues. The germline V gene has CDR1 DFQATT and CDR2 SNEGSKA (reference sequence). Trimming removed 2 bases from V and 5 bases from J, with 7 bases in between. The CDR3 loop reads CSARWAHEQYF. CDR3 nucleotides: TGCAGTGCTAGATGGGCCCACGAGCAGTACTTC.

The V and J genes are TRBV4-2 and TRBJ2-5; D is undetermined. In germline, CDR1 is LGHNA, CDR2 YNFKEQ. Between the trimmed V and J ends, which lost 0 bases and 2 bases, there was a span of 10 bases. The CDR3 totals 15 residues. The CDR3 region has the DNA TGTGCCAGCAGCCAAGAGACTCCGGGTCAAGAGACCCAGTACTTC. Amino acids: CASSQETPGQETQYF.

The CDR3 reads CASSLRSGLNTEAFF. CDR3 bases: TGTGCCAGCAGCTTAAGGTCAGGGTTGAACACTGAAGCTTTCTTT. The genes are TRBV7-9 and TRBJ1-1, with D perhaps matching TRBD1 (5 bases). The CDR3 has 15 residues. CDR1 and CDR2 from the germline V gene are SEHNR and FQNEAQ (reference sequence). The V end lost 2 bases, the J end lost 0 bases, and 10 bases lay between the germline ends.